A selection of T cell receptor beta chains follows, all from one sample in a study of blood T cell repertoires in COVID-19. The repertoire was sequenced with immunoSEQ multiplex PCR; TCRdb's copy has only in-frame clones and lacks some. The repertoire holds around 50,000 clones, roughly nine tenths seen once, with about 16% in the top ten. Sequenced material: peripheral blood. The receptors were sampled from a man in his sixties with active or convalescent COVID-19. CDR3s include the opening cysteine and the closing phenylalanine or tryptophan. The D gene is left open where the match is weak. Clone size appears in some rows only: once, few, many, or a class for an expanded clone.

size	V	length	J	D	CDR3	DNA
-	TRBV27	15	TRBJ2-7	-	CASRGGTTTGREQYF	TGTGCCAGCAGGGGGGGGACGACGACAGGACGCGAGCAGTACTTC
-	TRBV15	19	TRBJ2-7	-	CATSRWPLPAGLQMDEQYF	TGTGCCACCAGCCGATGGCCATTACCTGCGGGACTCCAAATGGACGAGCAGTACTTC
-	TRBV2	15	TRBJ1-2	TRBD1	CASGRAGQGNYGYTF	TGTGCCAGCGGGCGAGCAGGACAGGGGAACTATGGCTACACCTTC
-	TRBV27	13	TRBJ2-5	-	CASSWGRQETQYF	TGTGCCAGCAGCTGGGGGCGGCAAGAGACCCAGTACTTC
-	TRBV7-2	12	TRBJ2-7	-	CASSLMTVEQYF	TGTGCCAGCAGCTTGATGACAGTCGAGCAGTACTTC
-	TRBV7-2	16	TRBJ1-3	-	CASSLGPTSSGNTIYF	TGTGCCAGCAGCTTGGGCCCCACGAGCTCTGGAAACACCATATATTTT
-	TRBV18	15	TRBJ2-6	-	CASSPEVGGANVLTF	TGTGCCAGCTCACCAGAGGTTGGTGGGGCCAACGTCCTGACTTTC
once	TRBV3-1/TRBV3-2	18	TRBJ1-1	-	CASSLRSKRAVMNTEAFF	TGTGCCAGCAGCTTACGGAGTAAGAGGGCGGTAATGAACACTGAAGCTTTCTTT
-	TRBV5-4	18	TRBJ2-7	TRBD2	CASSRGLAGALTPGEQYF	TGTGCCAGCAGCCGTGGACTAGCGGGGGCCTTAACTCCCGGGGAGCAGTACTTC
-	TRBV9	18	TRBJ2-3	TRBD2	CASSARSTSGARADTQYF	TGTGCCAGCAGCGCGAGATCGACTAGCGGGGCCCGGGCGGATACGCAGTATTTT
-	TRBV9	10	TRBJ1-1	-	CASGGAEAFF	TGTGCCAGCGGGGGGGCTGAAGCTTTCTTT
-	TRBV18	13	TRBJ2-5	-	CASSPSAVETQYF	TGTGCCAGCTCACCTTCCGCGGTGGAGACCCAGTACTTC
-	TRBV7-3	16	TRBJ2-1	TRBD2	CASSSTRGGLRNEQFF	TGTGCCAGCAGCTCGACGCGGGGGGGCTTACGCAATGAGCAGTTCTTC
-	TRBV5-1	15	TRBJ1-1	TRBD1	CASSLSWDRNTEAFF	TGCGCCAGCAGCTTGAGCTGGGACAGGAACACTGAAGCTTTCTTT
-	TRBV7-2	16	TRBJ2-5	TRBD2	CASGAWSGGAQETQYF	TGTGCCAGCGGGGCGTGGAGCGGGGGAGCACAAGAGACCCAGTACTTC
-	TRBV11-2	13	TRBJ1-2	-	CASSLGQNYGYTF	TGTGCCAGCAGCCTCGGACAGAACTATGGCTACACCTTC
once	TRBV19	15	TRBJ2-2	TRBD1	CASSQGTGGTGELFF	TGTGCCAGTAGCCAGGGGACAGGGGGCACCGGGGAGCTGTTTTTT